This T cell receptor (beta chain) was recorded in a study of blood T cells in healthy people across ages. Overall study findings and caveats: Since the PBMCs were unsorted, naive and antigen-experienced cells could not be conclusively compared. Researchers report that TCR beta diversity correlated strongly with naive T cell percentage. Long-lived donors had more naive CD4+ cells and higher diversity than aged donors. Measured against age, TCR beta diversity per million T cells decreased in a roughly linear manner.

A second PCR of roughly 7 to 11 cycles used a sample-barcoded 5' primer and a J-beta primer mix. TCRdb redid the calling of the 5' RACE reads with MiXCR, one entry per CDR3 protein. The sample includes roughly 570,000 distinct CDR3 sequences, 27% seen only once; the top ten take approximately 17%. This clonotype came up a few times. The antigen is undetermined. Trimming removed 6 bases at V and 5 bases at J, with 13 bases between. The germline gives CDR1 SGHTA, CDR2 FQGNSA. CDR3 length: 13 amino acids. J is TRBJ2-5 and V is TRBV7-2; possible D gene TRBD2, 5 bases. Sequenced material: blood. The source is a woman in her seventies in good health. As DNA, the CDR3 is TGTGCCAGCAGTCGAGCGGTGGCGGAGACCCAGTACTTC. Amino acids: CASSRAVAETQYF.